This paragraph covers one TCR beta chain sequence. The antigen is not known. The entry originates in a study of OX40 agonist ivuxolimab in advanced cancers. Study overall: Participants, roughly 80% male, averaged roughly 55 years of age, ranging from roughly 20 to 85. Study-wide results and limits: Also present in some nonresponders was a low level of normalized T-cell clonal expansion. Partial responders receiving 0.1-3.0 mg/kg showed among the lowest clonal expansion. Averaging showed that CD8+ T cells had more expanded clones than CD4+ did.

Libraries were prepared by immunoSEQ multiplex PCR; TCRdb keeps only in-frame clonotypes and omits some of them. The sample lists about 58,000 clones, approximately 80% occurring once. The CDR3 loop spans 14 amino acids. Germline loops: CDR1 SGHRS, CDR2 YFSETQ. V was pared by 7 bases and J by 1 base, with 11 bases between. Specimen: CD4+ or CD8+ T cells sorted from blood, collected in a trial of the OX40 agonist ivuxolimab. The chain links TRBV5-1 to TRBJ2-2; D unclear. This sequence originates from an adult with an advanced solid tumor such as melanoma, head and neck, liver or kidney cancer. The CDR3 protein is CASGIDKNTGELFF. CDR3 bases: TGCGCCAGCGGAATCGACAAGAACACCGGGGAGCTGTTTTTT.